A selection of T cell receptor beta chains follows, all from one sample in a study of vaccination effects on CD4 cells after COVID-19. No antigen is known for these receptors. Repertoires were generated with immunoSEQ multiplex PCR, while TCRdb's copy carries only in-frame clones and drops some. The sample contains 60,000 to 70,000 clones, roughly 79% of which appear only once. Sequencing was performed on CD4+ T cells from PBMCs cultured with HCoV-229E spike peptides, taken before COVID-19 vaccination. These receptors all stem from a human donor who received a COVID-19 vaccine. Both conserved end residues are trimmed from each CDR3. D genes are given only for firm matches. The size entry is marked missing in some rows and otherwise reads once, few, many or a size class.

D | size | V | CDR3
. | . | TRBV18 | ASSPPTSTDTQY
TRBD1 | . | TRBV5-1 | ASSSSATGGSETQY
. | . | TRBV18 | ASSIPGRGTDTQY
TRBD2 | . | TRBV18 | ASSYRRVAGGQNTGELF
. | . | TRBV4-1 | ASSQEGRTNEKLF
. | . | TRBV19 | ASSIDEEYGYT
. | . | TRBV18 | ASSPLEVIQPQH
. | . | TRBV10-3 | AISAGEGYGYT
. | . | TRBV24-1 | ATSDGGWETQY
TRBD1 | . | TRBV7-8 | ASSLEGAPDTEAF
. | . | TRBV15 | ATSRVADNSPLH
. | . | TRBV7-3 | ASSPHGGISPLH
. | . | TRBV2 | ASSFTGDSDTQY
. | . | TRBV6-5 | ASRETGFSGNTIY
. | . | TRBV24-1 | ATSRAGGNQPQH
. | . | TRBV5-1 | ASSLVGQGNEKLF
TRBD2 | . | TRBV28 | ASSFVPSGGGTQY
. | . | TRBV9 | ASSVVDRPSDGYT
. | . | TRBV5-4 | ASSWGGGNTGELF
. | few | TRBV3-1/TRBV3-2 | ASSRQGGLF
. | . | TRBV5-1 | ASSLYGSETDTQY
. | . | TRBV7-2 | ASSSQGRGQPQH
. | . | TRBV24-1 | ATSDLHETQGQF
TRBD1 | . | TRBV2 | ASRTDRGSH
. | . | TRBV24-1 | ATSDSTKADTQY
. | . | TRBV28 | ASSLKDWVAKNIQY
TRBD1 | . | TRBV7-2 | ASSYRDRWNTEAF
. | . | TRBV3-1/TRBV3-2 | ASSHQGIDEQF
TRBD1 | once | TRBV5-1 | ASSPQGGSTEAF
. | few | TRBV11-3 | ASSFEQNTEAF
TRBD2 | few | TRBV9 | ASSLDWGGPSYNEQF
. | . | TRBV9 | ASSPRGRETQY
. | . | TRBV6-5 | ASSYSTEGQPQH
. | . | TRBV18 | ASSPLASSSGANVLT
. | once | TRBV6-5 | ASSWGAANYGYT
TRBD1 | . | TRBV24-1 | ATSDRRDRGSGYT
. | . | TRBV27 | ASSPLGGTLYGYT
. | . | TRBV5-1 | ASSLGQPNTEAF
TRBD1 | . | TRBV6-5 | ASSTGGWSYGYT
. | . | TRBV5-1 | ASSLFGGAGEKLF
TRBD2 | . | TRBV9 | ASSPRTSGGAGELF
. | . | TRBV24-1 | ATSDLGDTKETQY
. | . | TRBV28 | ASSGLDRRRNYGYT
TRBD2 | . | TRBV2 | ASTFYPAGGPNEQF
TRBD1 | . | TRBV9 | ASSPLTTGIKTQY
. | . | TRBV3-1/TRBV3-2 | ASSHGYGVNTEAF
TRBD2 | . | TRBV10-3 | AIMGRVASDTQY
. | . | TRBV19 | ASRRGRVEAEAF
. | . | TRBV6-6 | ASSYYGNTEAF
. | . | TRBV6-5 | ASGRVGDSTDTQY